This T cell receptor (beta chain) was identified during a study of regulatory T cells in long-lasting Graves disease. Study-level findings and limits: Graves' patients with persistent disease showed TCR diversity lower than patients newly diagnosed. Analyses excluded thyroid tissue, covering peripheral blood alone.

Notes on this clonotype: Antigen: not known.

Specified time point: persistent/refractory GD, antithyroid drugs over 5 years with positive TRAb. Construction of the TCR library relied on RNA isolated from PBMCs. The CDR3 covers 16 residues. With 2 bases removed from V and 4 bases from J, the gap between germline ends came to 17 bases. From germline, CDR1 is MDHEN and CDR2 SYDVKM. Researchers made TCR beta libraries by using iRepertoire HTBI primers and running Arm-PCR on CDR3 regions. In the authors' workflow: Throughout the samples, researchers identified 50 to 75 TRBV and around 15 TRBJ segments. MiXCR, run by TCRdb on the multiplex PCR reads, gives a single entry per CDR3 protein. TCRdb's processing, not the study's, gives the V and J calls here. The sample holds 500,000 to 800,000 distinct CDR3 sequences, around 30% seen once.

The chain employs TRBV28 and TRBJ1-1; possibly TRBD1 for D (5 bases). The sequencing here drew on peripheral blood mononuclear cells (PBMCs), taken when the disease was refractory, from a patient treated with antithyroid drugs. The sequence derives from a female donor with Graves disease. DNA of the CDR3: TGTGCCAGCAGTTTACGGGACCCTAAAACGGGCACTGAAGCTTTCTTT. This gives the protein CASSLRDPKTGTEAFF.